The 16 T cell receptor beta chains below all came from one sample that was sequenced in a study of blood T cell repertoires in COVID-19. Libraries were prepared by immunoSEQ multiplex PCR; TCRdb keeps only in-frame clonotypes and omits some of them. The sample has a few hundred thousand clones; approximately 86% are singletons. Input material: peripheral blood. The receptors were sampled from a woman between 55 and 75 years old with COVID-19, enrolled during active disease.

The CDR3 sequence: CASRRDSPFNYGYTF. The CDR3 nucleotides read TGTGCCAGCAGGCGGGACAGCCCTTTTAACTATGGCTACACCTTC. This chain links TRBV27 with TRBJ1-2; 7 bases fit TRBD1. Germline CDR1 MNHEY, CDR2 SMNVEV (reference sequence). With 6 bases clipped from V and 1 base from J, the junction kept 8 bases outside the gene matches. The CDR3 sequence is 15 residues long.

The CDR3 sequence: CASSQAGGHGELFF. The DNA for the CDR3 is TGTGCCAGCAGCCAGGCGGGGGGCCACGGGGAGCTGTTTTTT. The chain carries TRBV4-2 and TRBJ2-2; 8 nucleotides line up with TRBD2. The CDR3 has 14 amino acids. Germline V CDR1 and CDR2: LGHNA, YNFKEQ. V dropped 3 bases and J dropped 7; count of bases not matched to a gene: 4.

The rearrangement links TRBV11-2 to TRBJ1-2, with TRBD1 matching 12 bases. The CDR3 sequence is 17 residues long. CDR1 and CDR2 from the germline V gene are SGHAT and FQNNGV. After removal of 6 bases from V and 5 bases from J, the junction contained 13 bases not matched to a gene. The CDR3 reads CASSTVRDRGLEYGYTF. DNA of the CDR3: TGTGCCAGCAGTACTGTCCGGGACAGGGGGCTCGAGTATGGCTACACCTTC.

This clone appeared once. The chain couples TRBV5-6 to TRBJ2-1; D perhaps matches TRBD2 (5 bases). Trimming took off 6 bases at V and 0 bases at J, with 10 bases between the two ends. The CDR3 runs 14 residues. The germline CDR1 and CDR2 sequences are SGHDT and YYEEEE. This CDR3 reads CASTGLPSYNEQFF. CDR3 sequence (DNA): TGTGCCAGCACTGGACTGCCCTCCTACAATGAGCAGTTCTTC. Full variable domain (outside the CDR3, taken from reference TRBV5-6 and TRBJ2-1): DAGVTQSPTHLIKTRGQQVTLRCSPKSGHDTVSWYQQALGQGPQFIFQYYEEEERQRGNFPDRFSGHQFPNYSSELNVNALLLGDSALYLCASTGLPSYNEQFFGPGTRLTVL.

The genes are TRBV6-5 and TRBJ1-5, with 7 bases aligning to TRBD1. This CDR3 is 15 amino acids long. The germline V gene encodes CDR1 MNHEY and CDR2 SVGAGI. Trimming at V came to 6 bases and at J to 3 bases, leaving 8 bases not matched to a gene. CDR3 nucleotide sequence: TGTGCCAGCAGATACAGGGGTAAAAACAATCAGCCCCAGCATTTT. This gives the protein CASRYRGKNNQPQHF.

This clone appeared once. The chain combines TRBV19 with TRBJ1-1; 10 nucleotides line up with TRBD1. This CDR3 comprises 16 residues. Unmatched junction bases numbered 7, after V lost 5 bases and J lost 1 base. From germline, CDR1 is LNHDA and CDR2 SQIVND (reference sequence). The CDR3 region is CASSVRDRGQNTEAFF. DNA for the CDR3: TGTGCCAGTAGTGTCCGGGACAGGGGCCAGAACACTGAAGCTTTCTTT.

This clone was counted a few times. The CDR3 DNA is TGTGCCAGCAGCTTGGCCGGCAGGGGAGAGACCCAGTACTTC. This encodes CASSLAGRGETQYF. The V call is TRBV5-4, the J call TRBJ2-5; weak D call: TRBD1 (6 bases). CDR1 and CDR2 (germline): SGHNT, YYREEE (reference sequence). V was shortened by 0 bases and J by 4 bases, with 10 bases between the two germline ends. CDR3 length: 14 residues.

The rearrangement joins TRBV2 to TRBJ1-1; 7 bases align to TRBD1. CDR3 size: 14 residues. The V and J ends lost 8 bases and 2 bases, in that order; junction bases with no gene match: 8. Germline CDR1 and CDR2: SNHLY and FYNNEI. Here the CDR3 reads CASSGTASNTEAFF. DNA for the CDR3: TGTGCCAGCTCCGGGACAGCGTCTAACACTGAAGCTTTCTTT. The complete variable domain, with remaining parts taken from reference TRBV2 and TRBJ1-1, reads EPEVTQTPSHQVTQMGQEVILRCVPISNHLYFYWYRQILGQKVEFLVSFYNNEISEKSEIFDDQFSVERPDGSNFTLKIRSTKLEDSAMYFCASSGTASNTEAFFGQGTRLTVV.

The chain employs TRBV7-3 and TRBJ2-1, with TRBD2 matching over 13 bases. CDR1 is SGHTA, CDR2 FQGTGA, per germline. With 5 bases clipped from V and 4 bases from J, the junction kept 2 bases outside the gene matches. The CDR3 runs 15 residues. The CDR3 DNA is TGTGCCAGCAGCCCGGGACTAGCGGGGTACAATGAGCAGTTCTTC. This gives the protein CASSPGLAGYNEQFF.

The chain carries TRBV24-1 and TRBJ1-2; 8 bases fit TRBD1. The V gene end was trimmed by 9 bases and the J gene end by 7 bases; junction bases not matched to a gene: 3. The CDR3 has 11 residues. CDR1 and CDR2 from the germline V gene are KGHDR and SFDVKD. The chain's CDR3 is CATQGALGYTF. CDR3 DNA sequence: TGTGCCACCCAGGGGGCGCTTGGCTACACCTTC.

The CDR3 DNA sequence: TGTGCCTGGAGTTCCGGTTCGCCAGGGATCTCCAAAAACATTCAGTACTTC. Residues: CAWSSGSPGISKNIQYF. The rearrangement joins TRBV30 to TRBJ2-4; tentative D call: TRBD1 (5 bases). Trimming stripped 2 bases from V and 2 bases from J, with 19 bases between. The CDR3 covers 17 residues. CDR1 GTSNPN and CDR2 SVGIG come from the germline V gene (reference sequence). The full variable domain, its missing parts supplied by reference TRBV30 and TRBJ2-4, is SQTIHQWPATLVQPVGSPLSLECTVEGTSNPNLYWYRQAAGRGLQLLFYSVGIGQISSEVPQNLSASRPQDRQFILSSKKLLLSDSGFYLCAWSSGSPGISKNIQYFGAGTRLSVL.

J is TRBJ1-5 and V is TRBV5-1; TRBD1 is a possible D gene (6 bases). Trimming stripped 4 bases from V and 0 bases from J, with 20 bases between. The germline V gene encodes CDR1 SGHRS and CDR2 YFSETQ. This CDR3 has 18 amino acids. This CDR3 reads CASSPGEGPNYSNQPQHF. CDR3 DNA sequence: TGCGCCAGCAGCCCAGGGGAGGGGCCTAACTATAGCAATCAGCCCCAGCATTTT.

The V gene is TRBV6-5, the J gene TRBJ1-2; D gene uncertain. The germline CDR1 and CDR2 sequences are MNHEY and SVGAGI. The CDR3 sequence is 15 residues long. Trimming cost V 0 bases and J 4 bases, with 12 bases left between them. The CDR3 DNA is TGTGCCAGCAGTTACTCGAGGGTTAACCGCTATGGCTACACCTTC. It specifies CASSYSRVNRYGYTF.

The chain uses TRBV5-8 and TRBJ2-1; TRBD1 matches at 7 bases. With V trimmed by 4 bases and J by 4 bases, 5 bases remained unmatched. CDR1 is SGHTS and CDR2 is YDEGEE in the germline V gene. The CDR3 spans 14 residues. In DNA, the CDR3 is TGTGCCAGCAGCCCCTCGGGACAGTACAATGAGCAGTTCTTC. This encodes CASSPSGQYNEQFF.

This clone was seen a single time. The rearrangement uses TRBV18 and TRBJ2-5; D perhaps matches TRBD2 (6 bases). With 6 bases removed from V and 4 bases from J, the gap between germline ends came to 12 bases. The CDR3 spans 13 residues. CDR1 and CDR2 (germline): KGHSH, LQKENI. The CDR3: CASSRGGGETQYF. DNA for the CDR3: TGTGCCAGCTCCCGGGGAGGAGGAGAGACCCAGTACTTC.

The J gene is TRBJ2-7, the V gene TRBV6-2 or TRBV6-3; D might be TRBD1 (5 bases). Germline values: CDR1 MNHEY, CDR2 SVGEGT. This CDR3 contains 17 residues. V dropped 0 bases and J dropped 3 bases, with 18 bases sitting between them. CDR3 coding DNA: TGTGCCAGCAGTTACTCGAGTCGAACGGGCAGGGTCTACGAGCAGTACTTC. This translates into CASSYSSRTGRVYEQYF.